These T cell receptor beta chains were read from a single sample in a study of blood T cell repertoires in COVID-19. Using immunoSEQ multiplex PCR, the repertoire was profiled, and TCRdb retains in-frame clones only, with some absent. The sample lists 350,000 to 400,000 clones, about 89% occurring once. Sequenced material: PBMCs or T cells enriched from blood (not recorded which). The receptors were gathered from a woman aged 40-49 years who had been exposed to COVID-19. The CDR3 runs from the conserved cysteine through the conserved F or W. D genes are given only for firm matches. Clone size is shown for a subset of rows, as once, few, many or a class of expanded clone.

d_call: .; v_call: TRBV21-1; clone_size: .; j_call: TRBJ2-5; cdr3_aa: CASSKEASGVQETQYF; cdr3_nt: TGTGCCAGCAGCAAAGAGGCTAGCGGGGTCCAAGAGACCCAGTACTTC
d_call: .; v_call: TRBV14; clone_size: .; j_call: TRBJ1-6; cdr3_aa: CASSQVTTVKALHF; cdr3_nt: TGTGCCAGCAGCCAAGTTACGACAGTTAAGGCCCTCCACTTT
d_call: .; v_call: TRBV7-2; clone_size: .; j_call: TRBJ1-1; cdr3_aa: CASSKGRTGTTEAFF; cdr3_nt: TGTGCCAGCAGCAAGGGACGAACAGGGACCACTGAAGCTTTCTTT
d_call: TRBD2; v_call: TRBV7-6; clone_size: .; j_call: TRBJ2-1; cdr3_aa: CASSLALAGGYNEQFF; cdr3_nt: TGTGCCAGCAGCTTAGCGTTAGCGGGGGGTTACAATGAGCAGTTCTTC
d_call: TRBD1; v_call: TRBV5-6; clone_size: .; j_call: TRBJ2-4; cdr3_aa: CASSTERGQIITKNIQYF; cdr3_nt: TGTGCCAGCAGCACGGAACGGGGACAGATTATAACCAAAAACATTCAGTACTTC
d_call: TRBD2; v_call: TRBV5-4; clone_size: .; j_call: TRBJ2-1; cdr3_aa: CASSSASGSSTEQFF; cdr3_nt: TGTGCCAGCAGCAGCGCTAGCGGGAGCTCTACTGAGCAGTTCTTC
d_call: .; v_call: TRBV10-1; clone_size: .; j_call: TRBJ2-2; cdr3_aa: CASSGTPNTGELFF; cdr3_nt: TGCGCCAGCAGCGGGACTCCGAACACCGGGGAGCTGTTTTTT
d_call: .; v_call: TRBV5-1; clone_size: .; j_call: TRBJ1-6; cdr3_aa: CASSLEGSRGSPLHF; cdr3_nt: TGCGCCAGCAGCTTAGAAGGATCAAGAGGTTCACCCCTCCACTTT
d_call: .; v_call: TRBV24-1; clone_size: .; j_call: TRBJ2-1; cdr3_aa: CATSEVGQSSYNEQFF; cdr3_nt: TGTGCCACCAGTGAGGTCGGACAGAGCTCCTACAATGAGCAGTTCTTC
d_call: TRBD1; v_call: TRBV5-1; clone_size: .; j_call: TRBJ1-2; cdr3_aa: CASSLATPTGDGYTF; cdr3_nt: TGCGCCAGCAGCTTGGCCACGCCGACAGGGGATGGCTACACCTTC
d_call: .; v_call: TRBV6-5; clone_size: once; j_call: TRBJ2-1; cdr3_aa: CASTAGRNEQFF; cdr3_nt: TGTGCCAGCACCGCAGGGCGCAATGAGCAGTTCTTC
d_call: TRBD1; v_call: TRBV7-2; clone_size: .; j_call: TRBJ2-1; cdr3_aa: CASSLDPTGGELDEQFF; cdr3_nt: TGTGCCAGCAGCTTAGACCCAACAGGGGGCGAGCTTGATGAGCAGTTCTTC